This T cell receptor (beta chain) was sequenced in a study of cytomegalovirus exposure and HLA in healthy donors. Study details: Among the approximately 380 donors who were genotyped, 81% fell in the genetic ancestry cluster that is associated with self-reported Caucasian donors. Whole-study findings and limits: More clonal expansion characterized HLA-associated TCR beta chains than equally common others in a later analysis.

These donors counted as nominally healthy when sampled, but unrecorded immune exposures were likely. With respect to this clone: Its antigen is unknown.

The length of the CDR3 is 14 residues. Germline V CDR1 and CDR2: SGHRS, YFSETQ. V lost 5 bases, J lost 2 bases, and 5 bases stayed unmatched. With 60 Vbeta and 13 Jbeta primers, the PCR was carried out. The assay was immunoSEQ multiplex PCR, and TCRdb's table has in-frame clones only and misses some. The sample lists about 67,000 clones; approximately 92% were seen once. Source material: PBMCs. This clonotype originated in a woman aged 25 to 39 in good health and CMV-seropositive. The rearrangement uses TRBV5-1 and TRBJ2-7, with 9 bases fitting TRBD1. The CDR3 DNA is TGCGCCAGCAGTTTTAGGACAGGGGCCTACGAGCAGTACTTC. Translation gives CASSFRTGAYEQYF.